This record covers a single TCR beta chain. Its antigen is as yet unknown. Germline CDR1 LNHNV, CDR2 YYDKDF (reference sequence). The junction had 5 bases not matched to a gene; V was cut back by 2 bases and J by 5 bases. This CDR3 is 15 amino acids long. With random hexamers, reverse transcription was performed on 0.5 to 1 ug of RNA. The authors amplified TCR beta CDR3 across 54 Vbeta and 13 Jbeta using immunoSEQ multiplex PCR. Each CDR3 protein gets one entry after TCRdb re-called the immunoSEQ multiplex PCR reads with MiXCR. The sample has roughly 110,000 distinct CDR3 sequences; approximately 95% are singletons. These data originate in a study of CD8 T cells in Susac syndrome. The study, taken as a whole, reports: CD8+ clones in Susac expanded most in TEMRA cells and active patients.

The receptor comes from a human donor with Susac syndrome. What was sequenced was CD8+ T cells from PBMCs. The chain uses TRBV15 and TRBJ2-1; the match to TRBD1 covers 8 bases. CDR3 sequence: CATSRNPDRDNEQFF. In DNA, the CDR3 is TGTGCCACCAGCAGAAACCCGGACAGGGACAATGAGCAGTTCTTC.